The present TCR beta chain was sequenced within a study of OX40 agonist ivuxolimab in advanced cancers. Study-level information: Three patients had partial responses: one hepatocellular carcinoma, two cutaneous melanoma. Overall study results and limits: The study observed clonal expansion of CD4+ and CD8+ blood T cells by week 6 at 0.1 to 3.0 mg/kg. Average numbers of expanded clones were greater in CD8+ T cells than in CD4+.

Profiling relied on immunoSEQ multiplex PCR, and the TCRdb table lists in-frame clones only, not all of them. The sample yields around 55,000 clones, approximately 86% seen once. Blood sampling was done at baseline, cycle 4 day 1, and cycle 7 day 1. Of note for this clone: What it binds is unknown.

Trimming removed 3 bases from V and 2 bases from J, with 11 bases in between. In germline, CDR1 is MNHNS, CDR2 SASEGT. CDR3 length equals 15 residues. V gene TRBV6-1 combines with J gene TRBJ1-5; D gene unclear. Sequences were derived from CD4+ or CD8+ T cells sorted from blood, sampled in a trial of the OX40 agonist ivuxolimab. This TCR derives from an adult with an advanced solid tumor such as melanoma, head and neck, liver or kidney cancer. The CDR3 DNA follows: TGTGCCAGCAGTGATTTGTCTGGGGGCAATCAGCCCCAGCATTTT. It yields the protein CASSDLSGGNQPQHF.